This paragraph covers one T cell receptor (beta chain) sequence. Its target is unknown. The data were taken from a study of early T cells in non-severe SARS-CoV-2 infection. Across the whole study: Unpaired chains resulted from sequencing bulk RNA of unsorted whole blood.

CDR3 size: 16 residues. CDR1 and CDR2 from the germline V gene are MGHRA and YSYEKL. Trimming removed 2 bases from V and 1 base from J, with 12 bases in between. Notes on the study in general: Comparison of clonotypes with VDJdb favored anti-spike CD8 responses while missing private and CD4 specificities.

Attached unique molecular identifiers marked individual cDNA molecules. TCRdb recomputed calls from the 5' RACE reads with MiXCR, one row per CDR3 protein. The data contain about 61,000 distinct CDR3 sequences, roughly 8.8% of them seen just once; the ten biggest clones take up 1.2%. The receptor was derived from an adult who was a healthcare worker with PCR-confirmed SARS-CoV-2 infection or an uninfected control (not recorded which). The genes are TRBV4-1 and TRBJ2-4; weak D call: TRBD2 (6 bases). Sequencing input: whole blood. The DNA for the CDR3 is TGCGCCAGCAGCCAACCCACCCGGGGGGCCAAAAACATTCAGTACTTC. It specifies CASSQPTRGAKNIQYF.